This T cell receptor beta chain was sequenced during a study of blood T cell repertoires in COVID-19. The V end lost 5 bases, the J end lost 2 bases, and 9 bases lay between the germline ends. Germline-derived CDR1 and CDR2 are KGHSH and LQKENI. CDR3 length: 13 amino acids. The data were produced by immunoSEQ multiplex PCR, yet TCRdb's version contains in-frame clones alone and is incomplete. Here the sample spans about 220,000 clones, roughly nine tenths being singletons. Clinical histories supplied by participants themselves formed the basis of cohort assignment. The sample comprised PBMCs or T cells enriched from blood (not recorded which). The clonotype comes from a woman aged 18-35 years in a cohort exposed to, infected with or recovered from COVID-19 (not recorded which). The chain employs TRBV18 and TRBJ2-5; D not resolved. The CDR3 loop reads CASSVTAQETQYF. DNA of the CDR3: TGTGCCAGCTCAGTCACAGCTCAAGAGACCCAGTACTTC.